This T cell receptor (beta chain) was sequenced in a study of T cell responses to AZD1222 COVID-19 vaccine. The CDR3 has 12 residues. Trimming cost V 4 bases and J 10 bases; bases outside gene matches: 5. The germline V gene has CDR1 SGHNT and CDR2 YYREEE (reference sequence). As concerns this clone: No antigen is known for it.

Clones were sequenced by immunoSEQ multiplex PCR, and TCRdb holds only the in-frame ones, with some missing. The table has some 80,000 clones, about nine tenths seen once. Study-wide results and caveats: Clonal diversity was possibly underestimated, and white British individuals and females predominated among donors.

V gene TRBV5-4 combines with J gene TRBJ2-1; 7 bases fit TRBD2. The specimen was peripheral blood, collected 28 days after the second dose of the MenACWY control vaccine. This receptor was taken from an adult who received the MenACWY meningococcal vaccine as a control. CDR3: CASSAGLGEQFF. The CDR3 bases are TGTGCCAGCAGCGCTGGACTAGGGGAGCAGTTCTTC.